Here is one TCR beta chain with its context. The data belong to a study of T-cell memory formation after mild COVID-19. The TCR alpha and TCR beta cDNA libraries, bearing sample barcodes and UMIs, were generated by 5'RACE using constant-segment primers. TCRdb re-called the 5' RACE reads with MiXCR, one entry per CDR3 protein. Of fewer than 95,000 distinct CDR3 sequences listed, roughly 15% are singletons. The V gene's germline CDR1 is MNHNY and CDR2 SVGAGI (reference sequence). V trimming: 0 bases; J trimming: 5 bases; junction bases outside the gene matches: 5. This CDR3 is 15 amino acids long. The TCR was taken from a man younger than 35 who had mild COVID-19 (a few samples of this study predate the infection). Cell type and time point are not known. Sequencing used PBMCs or a T cell subset sorted from them (not recorded which). The chain uses TRBV6-6 and TRBJ2-7; the match to TRBD2 covers 9 bases. The CDR3 sequence is CASSYSRSGGDEQYF. As DNA, the CDR3 is TGTGCCAGCAGTTACTCCCGTAGCGGGGGCGACGAGCAGTACTTC.